One T cell receptor (beta chain) is described in this entry. The antigen this receptor binds is unknown. No quality values exist for individual bases; no much larger clone is one base distant. These data belong to a study of control samples from healthy donors and cancer patients (dated by TCRdb to about 2020). A distance of 4 bases separates the germline ends of V and J, which lose 4 bases and 3 bases respectively. The germline V gene specifies MNHEY as CDR1 and SVGAGI as CDR2. There are 12 amino acids in the CDR3, from cysteine to phenylalanine inclusive. Only the CDR3 portion is preserved as DNA: 36 bases, with reading frame beginning at the first base. The receptor library was made with the immunoSEQ multiplex PCR assay. In TCRdb, the immuneACCESS table is reduced to in-frame sequences with V and J assigned. These tables do not hold every clone; where another copy was compared, an unresolved V gene accounts for under half, and the others remain unexplained. Across this sample there are tens of thousands of clones, with around 85% seen only once. The ten biggest clones cover 38% of the sample.

The clonotype was recovered from a man aged 65 to 85 with lung cancer. Specimen: PBMCs. The chain is assembled from TRBV6-5 and TRBJ1-3, with the D segment identity uncertain. The CDR3 reads CASSSRGNTIYF. The nucleotides read TGTGCCAGCAGTTCCCGTGGAAACACCATATATTTT.